Included here is one TCR beta chain sequence, with context. Trimming cost V 1 base and J 7 bases, with 17 bases left between them. Germline assignment: CDR1 DFQATT and CDR2 SNEGSKA (reference sequence). The CDR3 has 15 amino acids. These data come from a study of CDR3 diversity in severe acne. TCRdb ran MiXCR on the PCR reads and lists one entry per CDR3 protein. The data contain around 85,000 distinct CDR3 sequences, 45% to 55% of them singletons. The chain uses TRBV20-1 and TRBJ2-1; tentative D call: TRBD2 (6 bases). This sequence was found in a male donor with severe acne vulgaris. Sequencing was carried out using blood. The CDR3 loop reads CSARVGREVGNEQFF. DNA for the CDR3: TGCAGTGCTAGAGTAGGCAGGGAGGTAGGGAATGAGCAGTTCTTC.